This is a list of T cell receptor beta chains from one sample in a study of blood T cell repertoires in COVID-19. Assay: immunoSEQ multiplex PCR; the TCRdb copy retains only in-frame clones and omits some. Altogether some 50,000 clones are present, approximately 88% being singletons, with the ten largest covering about 4.1%. Sample: peripheral blood. These receptor sequences come from a man in his fifties or sixties with active COVID-19. CDR3s include the opening cysteine and the closing phenylalanine or tryptophan. The order of the fields is J gene, clone size, D gene, V gene, CDR3 protein, CDR3 DNA. The D gene is left open where the match is weak. Size values are once, few and many counts, or a class for expanded clones, and some rows have none.

>TRBJ2-7|NA|NA|TRBV10-3
CAIHQEASYEQYF
TGTGCCATCCATCAGGAAGCCTCCTACGAGCAGTACTTC
>TRBJ1-5|NA|NA|TRBV12-2
CASRLATPDRPNQPQHF
TGTGCAAGTCGCTTAGCGACCCCGGACAGGCCCAATCAGCCCCAGCATTTT
>TRBJ2-7|NA|NA|TRBV27
CASTIYPTGEQYF
TGTGCCAGCACTATTTACCCGACGGGGGAGCAGTACTTC
>TRBJ1-1|once|TRBD1|TRBV27
CASSGPRTGGFTEAFF
TGTGCCAGCAGCGGACCCCGGACAGGGGGATTCACTGAAGCTTTCTTT
>TRBJ1-5|once|TRBD1|TRBV10-3
CAISYRQGDQPQHF
TGTGCCATCAGTTACCGACAGGGGGATCAGCCCCAGCATTTT
>TRBJ2-2|NA|TRBD2|TRBV6-2/TRBV6-3
CASSYPRTSGGELFF
TGTGCCAGCAGTTACCCGAGGACTAGCGGCGGGGAGCTGTTTTTT
>TRBJ2-1|few|NA|TRBV27
CASSLRGYNEQFF
TGTGCCAGCAGTTTAAGAGGATACAATGAGCAGTTCTTC
>TRBJ2-7|NA|TRBD1|TRBV13
CASSHKDRAAYEQYF
TGTGCCAGCAGCCATAAAGACAGGGCTGCCTACGAGCAGTACTTC
>TRBJ2-5|NA|NA|TRBV7-9
CASSLARGSPTYQETQYF
TGTGCCAGCAGCTTAGCGCGCGGGTCACCTACGTACCAAGAGACCCAGTACTTC
>TRBJ1-1|NA|NA|TRBV4-3
CASSQDLARGENTEAFF
TGCGCCAGCAGCCAAGATCTAGCGAGGGGCGAGAACACTGAAGCTTTCTTT
>TRBJ2-1|NA|TRBD2|TRBV7-6
CASSLLAGGLDEQFF
TGTGCCAGCAGCCTCTTAGCGGGGGGGCTAGATGAGCAGTTCTTC
>TRBJ2-7|NA|TRBD2|TRBV12-3/TRBV12-4
CASSSGGYYEQYF
TGTGCCAGCAGTAGCGGGGGGTACTACGAGCAGTACTTC
>TRBJ2-1|NA|TRBD2|TRBV27
CASSQTSGGYNEQFF
TGTGCCAGCAGTCAAACTAGCGGGGGTTACAATGAGCAGTTCTTC
>TRBJ2-2|NA|TRBD1|TRBV6-5
CASSYSTGIPGELFF
TGTGCCAGCAGTTACTCGACAGGGATCCCCGGGGAGCTGTTTTTT
>TRBJ2-5|NA|TRBD2|TRBV9
CASSARTSGGQETQYF
TGTGCCAGCAGCGCTAGGACTAGCGGGGGGCAAGAGACCCAGTACTTC
>TRBJ1-2|NA|NA|TRBV25-1
CASSGPGSRANYGYTF
TGTGCCAGCAGTGGGCCCGGTTCCCGGGCTAACTATGGCTACACCTTC
>TRBJ2-2|NA|NA|TRBV27
CASSFDRTVSTGELFF
TGTGCCAGCAGTTTTGACAGAACCGTGAGCACCGGGGAGCTGTTTTTT
>TRBJ1-1|NA|TRBD1|TRBV4-2
CASSPVGQGNTEAFF
TGTGCCAGCAGCCCGGTAGGACAGGGGAACACTGAAGCTTTCTTT
>TRBJ2-3|NA|NA|TRBV7-2
CASSLGASTDTQYF
TGTGCCAGCAGCTTAGGGGCCAGCACAGATACGCAGTATTTT
>TRBJ2-7|NA|NA|TRBV5-1
CASSSPGVFEQYF
TGCGCCAGCAGCTCTCCCGGGGTTTTCGAGCAGTACTTC
>TRBJ2-3|NA|NA|TRBV9
CASSLISSTDTQYF
TGTGCCAGCAGCCTGATTAGTAGCACAGATACGCAGTATTTT
>TRBJ2-3|NA|NA|TRBV19
CASSLTGMLGTDTQYF
TGTGCCAGTAGTCTCACAGGGATGTTGGGCACAGATACGCAGTATTTT
>TRBJ1-4|NA|TRBD1|TRBV28
CASSPHGDRDTNEKLFF
TGTGCCAGCAGTCCTCACGGGGACAGGGACACTAATGAAAAACTGTTTTTT
>TRBJ2-7|NA|TRBD1|TRBV4-1
CASSQRTGMGYIGGEQYF
TGCGCCAGCAGCCAACGGACAGGGATGGGCTATATCGGTGGCGAGCAGTACTTC
>TRBJ2-7|NA|TRBD1|TRBV6-1
CASSEGTGSSYEQYF
TGTGCCAGCAGTGAGGGGACAGGGTCGTCCTACGAGCAGTACTTC
>TRBJ2-5|NA|TRBD2|TRBV9
CASSPGASGQETQYF
TGTGCCAGCAGCCCTGGGGCTAGCGGGCAAGAGACCCAGTACTTC
>TRBJ2-5|NA|NA|TRBV11-2
CASSPGQGQETQYF
TGTGCCAGCAGCCCGGGCCAGGGGCAAGAGACCCAGTACTTC
>TRBJ1-2|NA|TRBD1|TRBV29-1
CSAGQGNYGYTF
TGCAGCGCCGGACAGGGAAACTATGGCTACACCTTC
>TRBJ2-7|NA|NA|TRBV25-1
CASSAGQPYEQYF
TGTGCCAGCAGTGCCGGACAGCCCTACGAGCAGTACTTC